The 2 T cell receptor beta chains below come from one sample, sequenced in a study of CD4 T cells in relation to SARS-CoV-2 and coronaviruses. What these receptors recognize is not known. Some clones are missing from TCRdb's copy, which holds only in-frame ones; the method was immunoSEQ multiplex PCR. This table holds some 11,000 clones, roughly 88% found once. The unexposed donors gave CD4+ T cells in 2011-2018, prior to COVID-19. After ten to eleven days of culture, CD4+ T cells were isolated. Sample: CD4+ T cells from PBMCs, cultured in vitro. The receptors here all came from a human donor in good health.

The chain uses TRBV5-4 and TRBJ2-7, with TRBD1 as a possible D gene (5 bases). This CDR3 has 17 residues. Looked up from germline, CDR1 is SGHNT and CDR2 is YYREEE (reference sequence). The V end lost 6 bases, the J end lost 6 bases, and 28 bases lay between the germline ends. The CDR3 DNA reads TGTGCCAGCACCCCGAGAACGTACAGGACATACTGCTGCGAGCAGTACTTC. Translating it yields CASTPRTYRTYCCEQYF.

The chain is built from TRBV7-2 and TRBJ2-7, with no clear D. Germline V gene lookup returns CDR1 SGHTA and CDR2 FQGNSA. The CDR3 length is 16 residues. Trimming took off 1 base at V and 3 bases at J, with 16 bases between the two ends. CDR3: CASSLGAGDPGYEQYF. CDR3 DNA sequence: TGTGCCAGCAGCTTAGGGGCCGGCGACCCCGGCTACGAGCAGTACTTC.